The present T cell receptor (beta chain) was sequenced within a study of T-cell reconstitution after alpha-beta-depleted transplantation in children. Study-level results: At around two months after transplant, the alpha-beta T cells were reportedly derived from several hundred expanded clones that came from non-depleted graft cells. Surviving thymic progenitors and recipient T cells were the source of high TCRbeta diversity at day 60 in some patients.

Unique molecular identifiers were incorporated into the prepared TCRbeta library. TCRdb reprocessed the PCR reads with MiXCR, giving one entry per CDR3 protein. The sample carries about 980,000 distinct CDR3 sequences, around 30% recorded once. Trimming pared 2 bases from V and 3 bases from J, leaving 19 bases between. The CDR3 extends over 17 amino acids. Germline loops: CDR1 SGHRS, CDR2 YFSETQ. A remark on this clonotype: The antigen remains unidentified.

This TCR came from a boy under three years old who had a stem cell transplant for SCID, so the T cells may come from the graft donor. This chain joins TRBV5-1 and TRBJ2-3, with D possibly called TRBD1 or TRBD2 (5 bases each). The specimen comprised PBMCs, mostly from graft donor cells, sampled 360 days after TCRalphabeta/CD19-depleted stem cell transplant. The CDR3 sequence is CASSLMGPGDGTDTQYF. Here the CDR3 DNA reads TGCGCCAGCAGCTTAATGGGGCCTGGGGACGGGACAGATACGCAGTATTTT.